This T cell receptor beta chain was profiled in a study of T cell repertoires in cytomegalovirus infection. Background on the study: Indications came from public TCR beta signatures; they pointed to CMV infection and to a matching HLA type.

This clonotype was seen ten or more times. The antigen remains undetermined. Germline values: CDR1 SEHNR, CDR2 FQNEAQ (reference sequence). V was pared by 3 bases and J by 2 bases, with 10 bases between. The CDR3 spans 14 residues. TCRdb redid the calling of the reads with MiXCR, one entry per CDR3 protein. The table has hundreds of thousands of distinct CDR3 sequences, more than 20% seen once; the top ten hold around 7.6%. General study results and limits: What dominated the ex vivo response were HLA-C-restricted CMV-specific TCR beta clonotypes. Cumulative public TCR beta family frequency identified carriers of CMV plus the relevant HLA.

The V call is TRBV7-9, the J call TRBJ2-5, with a possible D match to TRBD1 (5 bases). The source of this sequence is a human donor in good health (CMV status not recorded). Some clones in this sample may be carry-over from other donors' samples. The sample consisted of CD8+ T cells from PBMCs. The CDR3 is CASSLLGAQETQYF. DNA of the CDR3: TGTGCCAGCAGCTTGTTAGGGGCTCAAGAGACCCAGTACTTC. Based on the CDR3 plus reference TRBV7-9 and TRBJ2-5, the full variable domain is DTGVSQNPRHKITKRGQNVTFRCDPISEHNRLYWYRQTLGQGPEFLTYFQNEAQLEKSRLLSDRFSAERPKGSFSTLEIQRTEQGDSAMYLCASSLLGAQETQYFGPGTRLLVL.